These 28 T cell receptor beta chains share one sample of origin, sequenced in a study of beta chain features in type 1 diabetes. Findings and limits, study-wide: Type 1 diabetes patients had moderately but significantly shorter TCRB CDR3s in all four CD4+ subsets.

Their recognized antigens are unknown. Since all of the isolated RNA was reverse transcribed, expressed TCRB transcripts were what got sequenced. The data were produced by immunoSEQ multiplex PCR, yet TCRdb's version contains in-frame clones alone and is incomplete. The repertoire holds tens of thousands of clones, with over 50% as singletons. Material for sequencing was Tregs from blood. These receptors all come from a man aged 25-45 years with type 1 diabetes. Some clones in this sample may be carry-over from other donors' samples.

The CDR3 DNA is TGTGCCAGCATCTCCCGGGGTGAAAAACTGTTTTTT. Translating it yields CASISRGEKLFF. V gene TRBV25-1 combines with J gene TRBJ1-4; D unclear. Germline V gives CDR1 MGHDK, CDR2 SYGVNS. This CDR3 spans 12 amino acids. V was cut by 7 bases and J by 7 bases, with 10 bases left in between. Full variable domain (outside the CDR3, taken from reference TRBV25-1 and TRBJ1-4): EADIYQTPRYLVIGTGKKITLECSQTMGHDKMYWYQQDPGMELHLIHYSYGVNSTEKGDLSSESTVSRIRTEHFPLTLESARPSHTSQYLCASISRGEKLFFGSGTQLSVL.

The rearrangement joins TRBV25-1 to TRBJ1-2, with 8 bases fitting TRBD1. V shed 8 bases and J 6 bases; nucleotides not matched to a gene: 14. In germline, CDR1 is MGHDK, CDR2 SYGVNS. This CDR3 has 15 residues. CDR3 in DNA: TGTGCCAGCCGCCCCGGGACAGGAATGTGGAATGGCTACACCTTC. It encodes CASRPGTGMWNGYTF.

CDR3 sequence: CASSLAGSGGRADTQYF. DNA of the CDR3: TGTGCCAGCAGCTTAGCGGGGAGCGGGGGGCGCGCAGATACGCAGTATTTT. The chain employs TRBV7-2 and TRBJ2-3; 9 bases map to TRBD2. Germline CDR1 and CDR2: SGHTA and FQGNSA. The CDR3 is 17 residues long. V was clipped by 0 bases and J by 4 bases; unmatched bases: 8.

The V and J genes are TRBV18 and TRBJ2-5, with D maybe TRBD1 (6 bases). The germline CDR1 and CDR2 sequences are KGHSH and LQKENI. Trimming took off 1 base at V and 5 bases at J, with 8 bases between the two ends. The CDR3 length is 13 residues. The CDR3 is CASSPLQGETQYF. CDR3 nucleotides: TGTGCCAGCTCACCACTGCAGGGGGAGACCCAGTACTTC.

The chain combines TRBV7-2 with TRBJ1-2, with D possibly TRBD1 on 6 matching bases. This CDR3 is 14 amino acids long. Germline CDR1 is SGHTA and CDR2 is FQGNSA. V was shortened by 5 bases and J by 8 bases, with 18 bases between the two germline ends. The CDR3 spells CASSPQGSAGGYTF. The CDR3 nucleotides are TGTGCCAGCAGCCCTCAGGGGTCAGCGGGAGGCTACACCTTC. Combining the CDR3 with reference TRBV7-2 and TRBJ1-2 gives the whole variable domain GAGVSQSPSNKVTEKGKDVELRCDPISGHTALYWYRQSLGQGLEFLIYFQGNSAPDKSGLPSDRFSAERTGGSVSTLTIQRTQQEDSAVYLCASSPQGSAGGYTFGSGTRLTVV.

The sample holds one count of this clone. The rearrangement links TRBV7-2 to TRBJ1-5, with D hard to call. The CDR3 totals 15 residues. V shed 2 bases and J shed 0 bases, with 8 bases lying between them. Germline loops: CDR1 SGHTA, CDR2 FQGNSA. As DNA, the CDR3 is TGTGCCAGCAGCTTACGGGGTTATAGCAATCAGCCCCAGCATTTT. It yields the protein CASSLRGYSNQPQHF.

This clone has just a few counts. This sequence joins TRBV30 and TRBJ1-1; D not resolved. Germline CDR1 reads GTSNPN; CDR2 reads SVGIG (reference sequence). CDR3 length: 13 amino acids. Trimming took off 5 bases at V and 1 base at J, with 11 bases between the two ends. The CDR3 sequence: CAWELTENTEAFF. Here the CDR3 DNA reads TGTGCCTGGGAACTCACAGAGAACACTGAAGCTTTCTTT.

V gene TRBV19 combines with J gene TRBJ2-1; TRBD2 matches 12 bases. This CDR3 has 16 residues. The germline V gene has CDR1 LNHDA and CDR2 SQIVND (reference sequence). The junction had 15 bases not matched to a gene; V was cut back by 5 bases and J by 13 bases. Written as DNA, the CDR3 is TGTGCCAGTAGTTTGACTAGCGGGGGAACTCCCCCGGGTCAGTTCTTC. Translating it yields CASSLTSGGTPPGQFF.

There are a few counts of this clone. This rearrangement joins TRBV4-3 to TRBJ1-1; 8 positions match TRBD1. V was clipped by 3 bases and J by 5 bases; unmatched bases: 2. This CDR3 region has 13 residues. Germline loops: CDR1 LGHNA, CDR2 YSLEER. The CDR3 sequence: CASSHNRGTEAFF. DNA of the CDR3: TGCGCCAGCAGCCACAACAGGGGGACTGAAGCTTTCTTT.

This chain uses TRBV19 with TRBJ1-1, with 7 positions matching TRBD1. Losses at the gene ends were 3 bases for V and 4 bases for J; bases not matched to a gene: 5. The CDR3 totals 14 residues. CDR1 LNHDA and CDR2 SQIVND come from the germline V gene (reference sequence). The CDR3 DNA sequence: TGTGCCAGTAGTATCCAGGGGGTGGGCACTGAAGCTTTCTTT. Amino acids: CASSIQGVGTEAFF.

This chain links TRBV5-1 with TRBJ2-3; the match to TRBD2 covers 7 bases. The CDR3 has 14 amino acids. With V trimmed by 3 bases and J by 1 base, 2 bases remained unmatched. Germline V CDR1 and CDR2: SGHRS, YFSETQ. Written as DNA, the CDR3 is TGCGCCAGCAGCTCTAGCGGACGCACAGATACGCAGTATTTT. Protein sequence: CASSSSGRTDTQYF.

This clone was observed a few times. Here the CDR3 DNA reads TGTGCCAGCAGCATAGGACTAGCGGGGGACGGGGAGCTGTTTTTT. This sequence encodes CASSIGLAGDGELFF. This chain joins TRBV11-2 and TRBJ2-2; 13 nucleotides line up with TRBD2. This CDR3 is built from 15 residues. In germline, CDR1 is SGHAT, CDR2 FQNNGV. Trimming removed 5 bases from V and 7 bases from J; junction bases left unmatched: 4.

The DNA for the CDR3 is TGTGCCATCAGTGAGTCGATAGCCTACGAGCAGTACTTC. Translated, it gives CAISESIAYEQYF. V gene TRBV10-3 combines with J gene TRBJ2-7; D not resolved. Trimming left V 0 bases short and J 2 bases short, with 5 bases between. The CDR3 extends over 13 amino acids. Germline V gene lookup returns CDR1 ENHRY and CDR2 SYGVKD.

This rearrangement joins TRBV19 to TRBJ2-1, with 9 bases matching TRBD2. This CDR3 comprises 15 residues. V lost 5 bases and J lost 7; bases outside the gene matches: 9. The germline V gene encodes CDR1 LNHDA and CDR2 SQIVND (reference sequence). CDR3: CASSPLRGGSNEQFF. In DNA, the CDR3 is TGTGCCAGTAGTCCCCTGCGGGGGGGATCGAATGAGCAGTTCTTC.

The J gene is TRBJ2-7, the V gene TRBV6-1; the D is unclear. CDR3 size: 13 residues. Trimming stripped 8 bases from V and 1 base from J, with 12 bases between. The germline V gene encodes CDR1 MNHNS and CDR2 SASEGT. This CDR3 is CASSQSLSYEQYF. For the CDR3, the DNA is TGTGCCAGCTCTCAGTCGTTATCCTACGAGCAGTACTTC.

In this sample, this clone turned up once. The chain links TRBV9 to TRBJ2-2; D possibly corresponds to TRBD2 (6 bases). The V gene lost 0 bases and the J gene lost 4 bases, with 13 bases spanning the gap. The CDR3 runs to 16 residues. CDR1 SGDLS and CDR2 YYNGEE come from the germline V gene. The CDR3 bases are TGTGCCAGCAGCGTAGTTCCACTAGCTGGCACCGGGGAGCTGTTTTTT. Translation gives CASSVVPLAGTGELFF. The full variable domain, its missing parts supplied by reference TRBV9 and TRBJ2-2, is DSGVTQTPKHLITATGQRVTLRCSPRSGDLSVYWYQQSLDQGLQFLIQYYNGEERAKGNILERFSAQQFPDLHSELNLSSLELGDSALYFCASSVVPLAGTGELFFGEGSRLTVL.

The sample holds a few counts of this clone. This chain joins TRBV7-2 and TRBJ2-7; no clear D gene. Trimming removed 0 bases from V and 7 bases from J, with 16 bases in between. The CDR3 extends over 15 amino acids. Germline loops: CDR1 SGHTA, CDR2 FQGNSA. As DNA, the CDR3 is TGTGCCAGCAGCTTAGCAGGAGCCTCAGAGAGGGAGCAGTACTTC. Translating gives CASSLAGASEREQYF.

This clone has more than one count but fewer than ten. This chain joins TRBV27 and TRBJ2-5; TRBD2 agrees at 12 bases. The CDR3 extends over 15 amino acids. Per germline, CDR1 MNHEY and CDR2 SMNVEV (reference sequence). V was clipped by 6 bases and J by 5 bases; unmatched bases: 7. The CDR3 loop is CASSSRLAGVETQYF. CDR3 DNA: TGTGCCAGCAGCTCTAGACTAGCGGGGGTTGAGACCCAGTACTTC.

As concerns this clone: One end of the junction does not line up with germline, which may come from a read error. This chain connects TRBV9 to TRBJ2-1, with 7 bases aligning to TRBD2. This CDR3 has 14 residues. Germline values: CDR1 SGDLS, CDR2 YYNGEE. The CDR3 DNA sequence: TGTGCCGGCAGCGTAGTCGGGGGGATTAATGAGCAGTTCTTC. Translated: CAGSVVGGINEQFF.

The chain couples TRBV7-2 to TRBJ2-5; 11 nucleotides agree with TRBD2. CDR1 and CDR2 from the germline V gene are SGHTA and FQGNSA. The CDR3 covers 15 residues. Germline trimming cut 4 bases from V and 7 bases from J; bases unmatched to any gene: 8. CDR3 nucleotide sequence: TGTGCCAGCAGCTCCATAGCGGGGGGGCTAGGGACCCAGTACTTC. It encodes CASSSIAGGLGTQYF.

The chain carries TRBV7-9 and TRBJ1-2; TRBD1 agrees at 11 bases. This CDR3 region has 13 residues. Germline assignment: CDR1 SEHNR and CDR2 FQNEAQ (reference sequence). V gave up 5 bases and J gave up 7 bases; unmatched junction bases: 3. CDR3 DNA sequence: TGTGCCAGCAGCCCGGGACAGGGGGGTGGCTACACCTTC. Its translation is CASSPGQGGGYTF.

This clone was recorded a few times. CDR3 nucleotides: TGTGCCAGCAGCTTAGCGGAGGGGGCGGGCGGATTCGAGCAGTACTTC. Its translation: CASSLAEGAGGFEQYF. This rearrangement joins TRBV7-9 to TRBJ2-7; TRBD1 is a possible D gene (7 bases). CDR3 length: 16 amino acids. CDR1 and CDR2 (germline): SEHNR, FQNEAQ (reference sequence). V lost 0 bases and J 6 bases, leaving 18 bases between the germline ends.

This clone was seen a single time. The chain recombines TRBV9 with TRBJ2-1; D is possibly TRBD2 (6 bases). V lost 4 bases to trimming and J lost 2 bases, with 13 bases between them. The CDR3 sequence is 15 residues long. CDR1 SGDLS and CDR2 YYNGEE come from the germline V gene. The CDR3 protein is CASSTGVQTYNEQFF. The CDR3 region has the DNA TGTGCCAGCAGCACGGGGGTGCAAACCTACAATGAGCAGTTCTTC.

Only a few counts were recorded for this clone. This chain links TRBV5-1 with TRBJ2-5; D may be TRBD1 (6 bases). This CDR3 spans 14 amino acids. Germline V gene sequence: CDR1 SGHRS, CDR2 YFSETQ. V was pared by 6 bases and J by 11 bases, with 23 bases between. CDR3 bases: TGCGCCAGCACCCCGGGACAAGGGGTTAGGGAGCAGTACTTC. Protein: CASTPGQGVREQYF.

J is TRBJ2-3 and V is TRBV7-2; D is perhaps TRBD1 (5 bases). The germline V and J ends were trimmed by 1 base and 8 bases, with 10 bases remaining between them. Germline V CDR1 and CDR2: SGHTA, FQGNSA. CDR3 length: 13 residues. The CDR3 sequence: CASSLDRDSTQYF. The CDR3 bases are TGTGCCAGCAGCTTAGATCGTGACAGTACGCAGTATTTT. The full variable domain, rest sourced from reference TRBV7-2 and TRBJ2-3, is GAGVSQSPSNKVTEKGKDVELRCDPISGHTALYWYRQSLGQGLEFLIYFQGNSAPDKSGLPSDRFSAERTGGSVSTLTIQRTQQEDSAVYLCASSLDRDSTQYFGPGTRLTVL.

The chain is built from TRBV6-1 and TRBJ1-1; D is ambiguous. Between the trimmed V and J ends, which lost 6 bases and 3 bases, there was a span of 14 bases. The germline V gene encodes CDR1 MNHNS and CDR2 SASEGT. The CDR3 is 14 amino acids. The CDR3, as DNA: TGTGCCAGCAGGTGGGTGGGGAGGGACACTGAAGCTTTCTTT. Amino acids: CASRWVGRDTEAFF.

V and J are TRBV6-5 and TRBJ2-1; D perhaps matches TRBD2 (7 bases). The CDR3 is 15 residues long. V was trimmed by 6 bases and J by 4 bases, leaving 16 bases between them. The germline gives CDR1 MNHEY, CDR2 SVGAGI. CDR3 region: CASRPHAGAYNEQFF. In DNA, the CDR3 is TGTGCCAGCAGGCCTCACGCGGGGGCTTACAATGAGCAGTTCTTC.

This clone showed up just a few times. J is TRBJ2-2 and V is TRBV19; D perhaps matches TRBD1 (5 bases). Germline V gives CDR1 LNHDA, CDR2 SQIVND (reference sequence). The CDR3 runs to 13 residues. V lost 8 bases and J lost 6, with 13 bases in between. For the CDR3, the DNA is TGTGCCAGTTCCCAATGGGGCGCCGGGGAGCTGTTTTTT. Its protein is CASSQWGAGELFF.